This T cell receptor beta chain derives from a study of long-term antiretroviral therapy in people with HIV. V was clipped by 5 bases and J by 3 bases, with 11 bases between them. Germline-derived CDR1 and CDR2 are ENHRY and SYGVKD. The length of the CDR3 is 14 residues. Survey level was the resolution at which the v3.0 immunoSEQ assay ran. Using immunoSEQ multiplex PCR, the repertoire was profiled, and TCRdb retains in-frame clones only, with some absent. The repertoire has some 20,000 clones, 76% of them found once; the top ten carry about 9.3%. This receptor was obtained from a man younger than 35 with HIV. The chain carries TRBV10-3 and TRBJ2-1; TRBD2 is a possible D gene (6 bases). Sequenced here: unsorted PBMCs, sampled 0.5 years before starting antiretroviral therapy. The CDR3 loop is CAISLRRDYNEQFF. In DNA, the CDR3 is TGTGCCATCAGTCTACGGCGGGACTACAATGAGCAGTTCTTC.